This T cell receptor beta chain is drawn from a study of response to subunit inactivated influenza vaccine. TCRdb recomputed calls from the RT-PCR reads with MiXCR, one row per CDR3 protein. Among 500,000 to 550,000 distinct CDR3 sequences listed, approximately 7.6% were seen once. Comments on this clonotype: The antigen is undetermined.

Study-level findings and limits: That few new T cells are recruited by each seasonal influenza vaccination was the authors' suggestion.

Sequencing used PBMCs from blood, obtained less than 30 months after vaccination. This TCR came from a man aged 45 to 70 who received an inactivated influenza vaccine.

For the CDR3, the DNA is TGTGCCAGCAGCCCCTGGGACAGGGGGCGTGAGCAGTACTTC. It is translated as CASSPWDRGREQYF. The rearrangement links TRBV6-2 or TRBV6-3 to TRBJ2-7; 12 bases align to TRBD1. CDR1 is MNHEY and CDR2 is SVGEGT in the germline V gene. With 6 bases clipped from V and 7 bases from J, the junction kept 7 bases outside the gene matches. This CDR3 spans 14 amino acids.